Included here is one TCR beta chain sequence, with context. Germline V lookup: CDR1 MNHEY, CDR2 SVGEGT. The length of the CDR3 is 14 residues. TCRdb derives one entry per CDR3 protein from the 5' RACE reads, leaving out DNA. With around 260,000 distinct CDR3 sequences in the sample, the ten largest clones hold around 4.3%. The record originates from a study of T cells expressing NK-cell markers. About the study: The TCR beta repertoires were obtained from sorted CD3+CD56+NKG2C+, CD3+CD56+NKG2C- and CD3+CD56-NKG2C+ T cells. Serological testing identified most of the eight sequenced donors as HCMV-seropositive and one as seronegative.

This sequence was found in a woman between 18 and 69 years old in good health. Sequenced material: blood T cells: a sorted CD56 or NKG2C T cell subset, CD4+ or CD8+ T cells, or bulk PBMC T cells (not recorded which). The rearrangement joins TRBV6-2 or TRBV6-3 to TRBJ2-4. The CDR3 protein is CASSFPTAKNIQYF.